The clone carrying this T cell receptor beta chain was picked up one time. The antigen remains undetermined. The CDR3 has 15 amino acids. Germline V lookup: CDR1 MNHEY, CDR2 SVGAGI. Trimming took off 6 bases at V and 2 bases at J, with 16 bases between the two ends. TCRdb keeps only in-frame clones here, not all; method: immunoSEQ multiplex PCR. The data show approximately 150,000 clones, around nine tenths seen once. This entry is derived from a study of T cell responses to AZD1222 COVID-19 vaccine. Study-level findings and limits: Receipt of two AZD1222 doses was followed by a rise in Spike-specific TCR breadth and depth. Nearly half of the spike-specific TCRs reportedly recognize variant regions that carry no mutations. Seropositive at baseline were only a handful of AZD1222 recipients. Donors were mostly white British, more females; clonal diversity possibly underestimated.

The sequences come from peripheral blood, collected 28 days after the second AZD1222 dose. This chain connects TRBV6-5 to TRBJ1-1; D ambiguous. The sequence was obtained from an adult who received the AZD1222 COVID-19 vaccine. The CDR3 DNA follows: TGTGCCAGCAGACCGAGCGCGACGGAAAACACTGAAGCTTTCTTT. It specifies CASRPSATENTEAFF.